Listed here is a single T cell receptor beta chain. The entry originates in a study of T-cell reconstitution after alpha-beta-depleted transplantation in children. Germline CDR1 reads SGHNT; CDR2 reads YYREEE (reference sequence). The CDR3 consists of 17 residues. The junction had 8 bases not matched to a gene; V was cut back by 0 bases and J by 2 bases. As it was prepared, the TCRbeta library received unique molecular identifiers. TCRdb reprocessed the PCR reads with MiXCR, giving one entry per CDR3 protein. The sample lists 400,000 to 500,000 distinct CDR3 sequences, roughly a tenth occurring once. The rearrangement uses TRBV5-4 and TRBJ1-1; 9 nucleotides agree with TRBD1. The TCR sequence derives from a human donor who donated a stem cell graft to a child with acute myeloid leukemia. Sample: PBMCs from the stem cell graft donor, taken from the stem cell graft. The CDR3 here is CASSLALGTGSNTEAFF. In DNA, the CDR3 is TGTGCCAGCAGCTTGGCATTAGGGACAGGGAGTAACACTGAAGCTTTCTTT.